This T cell receptor (beta chain) was sequenced for a study of cytomegalovirus exposure and HLA in healthy donors. General study findings and limits: Most TCR sequences proved rare, with some public TCRs found in many donors.

Turning to this clone: The target antigen is unknown.

The study ran its PCR with 60 Vbeta and 13 Jbeta primers. The assay was immunoSEQ multiplex PCR, and TCRdb's table has in-frame clones only and misses some. The top ten hold 4.5% to 5.5% of the sample, which has 150,000 to 200,000 clones, about 76% seen once. Germline loops: CDR1 SGHAT, CDR2 FQNNGV. This CDR3 spans 14 amino acids. Unmatched junction bases numbered 8, after V lost 6 bases and J lost 5 bases. Material: PBMCs. The chain couples TRBV11-2 to TRBJ2-7, with 9 bases matching TRBD2. This clonotype was obtained from a woman aged 18-29 years in good health and CMV-seropositive. The DNA of the CDR3 is TGTGCCAGCAGTAAGGGACTAGCTAATGACGAGCAGTACTTC. Amino acid sequence: CASSKGLANDEQYF.